This record concerns one TCR beta chain sequence. The antigen is not known. The J segment lost 7 bases and the V segment lost 4 bases, leaving 9 bases of the junction unmatched. Germline V gene sequence: CDR1 LNHDA, CDR2 SQIVND (reference sequence). This CDR3 is 15 amino acids long. This entry belongs to a study of regulatory T cells in long-lasting Graves disease. Findings and caveats of the study: Sample size was small, which may have lowered accuracy. TRBV28, TRBJ1-2 and TRBJ2-5 were favored in persistent disease.

Time point in this sample: newly diagnosed GD, antithyroid drugs for less than 3 months. The TCR library was prepared using RNA isolated from PBMCs. In building TCR beta libraries, iRepertoire HTBI primers were used together with Arm-PCR of CDR3 regions. TCRdb reprocessed the multiplex PCR reads with MiXCR, giving one entry per CDR3 protein. The table shows 620,000 or so distinct CDR3 sequences, with around 15% occurring only once. In addition, the sample was reused for a study of T cells in Graves' hyperthyroidism and ophthalmopathy.

The sample in question was peripheral blood mononuclear cells (PBMCs), obtained at new diagnosis, from a patient treated with antithyroid drugs. This chain joins TRBV19 and TRBJ2-1, with 8 bases lining up with TRBD1. The sequence was collected from a woman in her 30s with Graves disease. The CDR3 region is CASSRGAGGMNEQFF. DNA for the CDR3: TGTGCCAGTAGTAGGGGGGCAGGGGGCATGAATGAGCAGTTCTTC.